One and the same sample provided the 8 T cell receptor beta chains below, sequenced in a study of T cell repertoires in cytomegalovirus infection. In TCRdb, the reads were re-called with MiXCR into one record per CDR3 protein. Found here are fewer than 400,000 distinct CDR3 sequences, over 15% of them singletons; the top ten hold around 8.6%. Sequenced sample: PBMCs. These receptors all stem from a human donor in good health (CMV status not recorded). Some clones in this sample may be carry-over from other donors' samples.

This clonotype was seen many times. The rearrangement links TRBV7-8 to TRBJ1-3; D unclear. V was pared by 5 bases and J by 4 bases, with 9 bases between. The CDR3 runs to 13 residues. CDR1 is SGHVS, CDR2 FQNEAQ, per germline. The DNA of the CDR3 is TGTGCCAGCAGCCTCCAGACGGGAAACACCATATATTTT. Its protein is CASSLQTGNTIYF.

The chain has TRBV18 and TRBJ2-5, with a possible D match to TRBD2 (6 bases). V was trimmed by 4 bases and J by 3 bases, leaving 6 bases between them. CDR1 KGHSH and CDR2 LQKENI come from the germline V gene. The CDR3 totals 12 residues. For the CDR3, the DNA is TGTGCCAGCTCACGCGGGAAAGAGACCCAGTACTTC. This translates into CASSRGKETQYF.

The genes are TRBV11-2 and TRBJ2-7, with D unclear. This CDR3 contains 14 residues. V was trimmed by 5 bases and J by 3 bases, leaving 14 bases between them. Per the germline V gene, CDR1 is SGHAT and CDR2 is FQNNGV. CDR3 nucleotides: TGTGCCAGCAGCCCCAAGGAGCAGGTCTACGAGCAGTACTTC. This gives the protein CASSPKEQVYEQYF.

This clonotype was counted between two and nine times. This chain joins TRBV18 and TRBJ1-5; possible D gene TRBD1, 6 bases. Trimming cost V 2 bases and J 0 bases, with 17 bases left between them. CDR1 is KGHSH, CDR2 LQKENI, per germline. The CDR3 is 18 amino acids. As DNA, the CDR3 is TGTGCCAGCTCACCATCGGGACACGACCCCAATAGCAATCAGCCCCAGCATTTT. This codes for CASSPSGHDPNSNQPQHF.

The table lists this clonotype with a few counts. The chain joins TRBV7-8 to TRBJ2-5; 9 bases fit TRBD2. Looked up from germline, CDR1 is SGHVS and CDR2 is FQNEAQ. With V trimmed by 5 bases and J by 5 bases, 3 bases remained unmatched. The length of the CDR3 is 13 residues. The CDR3 is CASSVGLAETQYF. Written as DNA, the CDR3 is TGTGCCAGCAGCGTCGGACTAGCGGAGACCCAGTACTTC. The full variable domain, completed using reference TRBV7-8 and TRBJ2-5, is GAGVSQSPRYKVAKRGQDVALRCDPISGHVSLFWYQQALGQGPEFLTYFQNEAQLDKSGLPSDRFFAERPEGSVSTLKIQRTQQEDSAVYLCASSVGLAETQYFGPGTRLLVL.

In this sample, this clonotype turned up many times. The chain has TRBV7-2 and TRBJ1-2; unclear D gene. CDR1 and CDR2 (germline): SGHTA, FQGNSA. The CDR3 runs 14 residues. V was clipped by 4 bases and J by 4 bases, with 13 bases between them. The CDR3 loop is CASSSLLGFYGYTF. The DNA of the CDR3 is TGTGCCAGCAGCTCCCTATTAGGGTTCTATGGCTACACCTTC.

This clonotype has ten or more counts. This chain links TRBV6-1 with TRBJ1-5; D perhaps matches TRBD1 (5 bases). Between the trimmed V and J ends, which lost 5 bases and 0 bases, there was a span of 17 bases. Germline CDR1 reads MNHNS; CDR2 reads SASEGT. The CDR3 is 17 amino acids. The CDR3 coding sequence is TGTGCCAGCAGTTCCGGGGGAGCTGGTTTTAGCAATCAGCCCCAGCATTTT. This gives the protein CASSSGGAGFSNQPQHF.

At least ten counts were recorded for this clonotype. This chain connects TRBV6-2 or TRBV6-3 to TRBJ2-5, with a possible D match to TRBD2 (6 bases). This CDR3 region has 13 residues. CDR1 and CDR2 (germline): MNHEY, SVGEGT. V was cut by 6 bases and J by 0 bases, with 8 bases left in between. The CDR3 loop is CASSWGDQETQYF. The CDR3 nucleotides are TGTGCCAGCAGCTGGGGGGACCAAGAGACCCAGTACTTC.